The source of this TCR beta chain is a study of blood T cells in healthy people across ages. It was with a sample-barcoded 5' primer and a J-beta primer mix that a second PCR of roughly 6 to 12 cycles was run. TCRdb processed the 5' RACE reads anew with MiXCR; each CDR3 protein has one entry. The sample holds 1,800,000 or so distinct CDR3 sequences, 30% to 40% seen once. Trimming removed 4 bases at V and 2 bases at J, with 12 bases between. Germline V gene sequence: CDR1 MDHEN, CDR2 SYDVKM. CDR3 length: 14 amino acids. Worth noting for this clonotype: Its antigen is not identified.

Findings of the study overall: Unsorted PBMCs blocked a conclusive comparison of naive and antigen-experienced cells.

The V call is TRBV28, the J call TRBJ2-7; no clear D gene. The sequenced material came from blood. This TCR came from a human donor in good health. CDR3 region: CASSYPDGTYEQYF. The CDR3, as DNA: TGTGCCAGCAGTTACCCGGACGGAACCTACGAGCAGTACTTC.